Each of the 27 T cell receptor beta chains below was sequenced from the same sample in a study of T-cell memory formation after mild COVID-19. Each CDR3 protein gets one entry after TCRdb re-called the 5' RACE reads with MiXCR. The sample carries under 400,000 distinct CDR3 sequences, around 27% recorded once. The specimen was PBMCs or a T cell subset sorted from them (not recorded which). The receptors here all came from an adult woman who had mild COVID-19 (a few samples of this study predate the infection). Cell type and time point are not known.

A few counts support this clonotype. The gene calls are TRBV18 and TRBJ2-7; 12 bases are a match to TRBD2. This CDR3 has 15 residues. Germline trimming cut 5 bases from V and 5 bases from J; bases unmatched to any gene: 7. Germline lookup yields CDR1 KGHSH and CDR2 LQKENI. The CDR3 loop is CASSSLAGGPHEQYF. The CDR3 coding sequence is TGTGCCAGCTCATCTCTAGCGGGAGGGCCTCACGAGCAGTACTTC.

This clonotype has more than one count but fewer than ten. V is TRBV9 and J is TRBJ2-5; 10 positions agree with TRBD2. Germline trimming cut 0 bases from V and 2 bases from J; bases unmatched to any gene: 4. The CDR3 length is 16 residues. CDR1 SGDLS and CDR2 YYNGEE come from the germline V gene. The CDR3: CASSVAASGGQETQYF. The CDR3 DNA reads as TGTGCCAGCAGCGTAGCGGCTAGCGGGGGTCAAGAGACCCAGTACTTC.

This clonotype showed up many times. This rearrangement joins TRBV29-1 to TRBJ1-1, with D unresolved. V lost 8 bases and J lost 3, with 10 bases in between. Germline CDR1 reads SQVTM; CDR2 reads ANQGSEA. This CDR3 contains 11 residues. The CDR3 protein is CSPGGYTEAFF. In nucleotides, the CDR3 is TGCAGCCCGGGTGGTTACACTGAAGCTTTCTTT.

V and J are TRBV15 and TRBJ2-3; 9 bases fit TRBD2. CDR1 LNHNV and CDR2 YYDKDF come from the germline V gene (reference sequence). V was pared by 1 base and J by 2 bases, with 7 bases of the junction left unmatched. CDR3 size: 17 residues. The CDR3 region is CATSRGHSGGITDTQYF. The CDR3 coding sequence is TGTGCCACCAGCAGAGGCCACAGCGGGGGGATCACAGATACGCAGTATTTT.

The V gene is TRBV9, the J gene TRBJ2-7, with a possible D match to TRBD1 (5 bases). V was cut by 2 bases and J by 3 bases, with 9 bases left in between. Germline CDR1 is SGDLS and CDR2 is YYNGEE. The CDR3 has 13 amino acids. CDR3 DNA sequence: TGTGCCAGCAGCGTCGAAGACAGCTACGAGCAGTACTTC. It codes for CASSVEDSYEQYF.

V and J are TRBV12-3 or TRBV12-4 and TRBJ2-3; D gene uncertain. The CDR3 loop spans 15 amino acids. Trimming pared 1 base from V and 6 bases from J, leaving 14 bases between. The CDR3 protein is CASSLDGGLSDTQYF. DNA of the CDR3: TGTGCCAGCAGTTTAGACGGCGGATTATCGGATACGCAGTATTTT.

There are a few counts of this clonotype. The chain couples TRBV7-3 to TRBJ1-1, with 7 bases lining up with TRBD1. Germline V gives CDR1 SGHTA, CDR2 FQGTGA. The trim removed 0 bases at V and 8 bases at J, leaving 3 bases unmatched. This CDR3 has 13 residues. The CDR3 reads CASSLTVQGEAFF. The DNA for the CDR3 is TGTGCCAGCAGCTTAACCGTACAGGGGGAAGCTTTCTTT.

This clonotype was detected ten times or more. Here the CDR3 reads CSVSEREGFF. CDR3 sequence (DNA): TGCAGCGTGTCTGAGCGGGAAGGGTTCTTC. The J gene is TRBJ2-1, the V gene TRBV29-1, with 7 bases lining up with TRBD2. With V trimmed by 6 bases and J by 15 bases, 8 bases remained unmatched. Germline assignment: CDR1 SQVTM and CDR2 ANQGSEA. CDR3 length: 10 residues.

This chain uses TRBV7-6 with TRBJ1-3, with a tentative D call TRBD1 (5 bases). This CDR3 has 16 amino acids. CDR1 is SGHVS and CDR2 is FNYEAQ in the germline V gene. The V gene lost 1 base and the J gene lost 0 bases, with 10 bases spanning the gap. The CDR3 is CASSLGQPSSGNTIYF. Here the CDR3 DNA reads TGTGCCAGCAGCTTAGGACAGCCGAGCTCTGGAAACACCATATATTTT.

This clonotype was counted a few times. The gene calls are TRBV30 and TRBJ2-3; TRBD1 is a possible D gene (5 bases). Germline CDR1 GTSNPN, CDR2 SVGIG (reference sequence). Between the trimmed V and J ends, which lost 2 bases and 6 bases, there was a span of 12 bases. CDR3 length: 13 amino acids. Here the CDR3 reads CAWSLGSGDTQYF. CDR3 in DNA: TGTGCCTGGAGTCTGGGTTCAGGGGATACGCAGTATTTT.

This clonotype has a handful of counts. The chain combines TRBV7-2 with TRBJ2-1; the D is unclear. CDR3 length equals 14 residues. V was cut by 2 bases and J by 8 bases, with 13 bases left in between. Germline CDR1 reads SGHTA; CDR2 reads FQGNSA. The CDR3 region is CASSLRSLRDEQFF. CDR3 nucleotides: TGTGCCAGCAGCTTACGGTCATTAAGAGATGAGCAGTTCTTC.

This clonotype was seen more than once but under ten times. The chain links TRBV7-2 to TRBJ1-1, with a weak D call TRBD1 (6 bases). Trimming removed 5 bases from V and 0 bases from J, with 10 bases in between. Looked up from germline, CDR1 is SGHTA and CDR2 is FQGNSA. There are 14 residues in the CDR3. CDR3 sequence reads: CASSIRQVNTEAFF. CDR3 nucleotide sequence: TGTGCCAGCAGCATACGACAGGTGAACACTGAAGCTTTCTTT.

This clonotype appeared a few times. The V call is TRBV27, the J call TRBJ1-1; TRBD1 matches at 7 bases. Germline V gene lookup returns CDR1 MNHEY and CDR2 SMNVEV (reference sequence). Losses at the gene ends were 4 bases for V and 4 bases for J; bases not matched to a gene: 12. The CDR3 sequence is 16 residues long. The DNA for the CDR3 is TGTGCCAGCAGTTCTCTGCAGGGGGGTGTGTCCACTGAAGCTTTCTTT. Translating it yields CASSSLQGGVSTEAFF.

This chain links TRBV5-4 with TRBJ2-2; D ambiguous. Per the germline V gene, CDR1 is SGHNT and CDR2 is YYREEE (reference sequence). V was pared by 1 base and J by 7 bases, with 14 bases between. The CDR3 runs to 15 residues. This CDR3 reads CASSLPPFTNGELFF. The CDR3 bases are TGTGCCAGCAGCTTGCCTCCGTTCACTAACGGGGAGCTGTTTTTT.

This clonotype was found a few times. The rearrangement uses TRBV10-3 and TRBJ2-7, with 9 nucleotides matching TRBD1. This CDR3 contains 14 residues. From germline, CDR1 is ENHRY and CDR2 SYGVKD. Trimming removed 5 bases from V and 4 bases from J; junction bases left unmatched: 6. CDR3 DNA: TGTGCCATCAGTTTCGGGACAGGGAAATACGAGCAGTACTTC. This gives the protein CAISFGTGKYEQYF.

This clonotype was seen at least ten times. The V and J genes are TRBV7-2 and TRBJ2-3, with D maybe TRBD2 (6 bases). Germline CDR1 and CDR2: SGHTA and FQGNSA. This CDR3 is 14 amino acids long. Trimming took 8 bases from V and 2 from J, leaving 14 bases between them. CDR3 in DNA: TGTGCCAGCTGCCAGGGACTCCCCACAGATACGCAGTATTTT. This codes for CASCQGLPTDTQYF. Combining the CDR3 with reference TRBV7-2 and TRBJ2-3 gives the whole variable domain GAGVSQSPSNKVTEKGKDVELRCDPISGHTALYWYRQSLGQGLEFLIYFQGNSAPDKSGLPSDRFSAERTGGSVSTLTIQRTQQEDSAVYLCASCQGLPTDTQYFGPGTRLTVL.

This clonotype occurred a few times. The genes are TRBV27 and TRBJ2-7; 8 bases agree with TRBD1. The V segment lost 0 bases and the J segment 4 bases; nucleotides outside the gene matches: 14. Germline CDR1 MNHEY, CDR2 SMNVEV (reference sequence). This CDR3 spans 18 amino acids. CDR3 coding DNA: TGTGCCAGCAGTTTATCTAGTAAGCCGGGACAGGTCCCGTACGAGCAGTACTTC. Translating it yields CASSLSSKPGQVPYEQYF.

The chain recombines TRBV2 with TRBJ1-1; D perhaps matches TRBD1 (5 bases). V lost 6 bases, J lost 7 bases, and 6 bases lay in between. Looked up from germline, CDR1 is SNHLY and CDR2 is FYNNEI. CDR3 length: 10 residues. In nucleotides, the CDR3 is TGTGCCAGCAGGCAGGGTGAAGCTTTCTTT. Translated, it gives CASRQGEAFF.

This clonotype was observed a handful of times. V is TRBV7-3 and J is TRBJ2-1; D uncertain. This CDR3 has 13 amino acids. V shed 1 base and J shed 7 bases, with 8 bases lying between them. CDR1 and CDR2 from the germline V gene are SGHTA and FQGTGA. The CDR3 reads CASSLMGLNEQFF. In DNA form, the CDR3 reads TGTGCCAGCAGCTTAATGGGGTTGAATGAGCAGTTCTTC. The full variable domain, completed using reference TRBV7-3 and TRBJ2-1, is GAGVSQTPSNKVTEKGKYVELRCDPISGHTALYWYRQSLGQGPEFLIYFQGTGAADDSGLPNDRFFAVRPEGSVSTLKIQRTERGDSAVYLCASSLMGLNEQFFGPGTRLTVL.

V and J are TRBV6-6 and TRBJ1-5; TRBD1 aligns across 9 bases. The J segment lost 4 bases and the V segment lost 5 bases, leaving 6 bases of the junction unmatched. Germline lookup yields CDR1 MNHNY and CDR2 SVGAGI (reference sequence). The CDR3 length is 15 residues. CDR3 amino acids: CASSHRGQGNQPQHF. The CDR3 nucleotides are TGTGCCAGCAGTCACCGGGGACAGGGTAATCAGCCCCAGCATTTT.

The CDR3 spells CASNPGGAAREQYF. CDR3 DNA: TGTGCCAGCAACCCCGGGGGCGCAGCCAGGGAGCAGTACTTC. The V gene is TRBV7-9, the J gene TRBJ2-7; D might be TRBD1 or TRBD2, each matching 6 bases. CDR3 length equals 14 residues. The ends were cut back, 7 bases at V and 7 bases at J, with 20 bases in the middle. Germline lookup yields CDR1 SEHNR and CDR2 FQNEAQ (reference sequence).

The sample holds a few counts of this clonotype. The rearrangement joins TRBV7-9 to TRBJ2-1, with 9 positions matching TRBD1. The V gene end was trimmed by 5 bases and the J gene end by 4 bases; junction bases not matched to a gene: 12. Germline-derived CDR1 and CDR2 are SEHNR and FQNEAQ (reference sequence). This CDR3 spans 17 amino acids. CDR3 residues: CASSPIGQGTRYNEQFF. As DNA, the CDR3 is TGTGCCAGCAGCCCAATCGGACAGGGGACGAGATACAATGAGCAGTTCTTC.

This clonotype was seen a handful of times. V is TRBV25-1 and J is TRBJ2-7; TRBD2 might be the D (6 bases). Trimming stripped 4 bases from V and 0 bases from J, with 16 bases between. CDR3 length: 16 residues. In germline, CDR1 is MGHDK, CDR2 SYGVNS. The CDR3 reads CASSGPPGLFSYEQYF. Here the CDR3 DNA reads TGTGCCAGCAGTGGTCCACCGGGACTTTTCTCCTACGAGCAGTACTTC.

The table lists this clonotype with a few counts. The chain has TRBV27 and TRBJ2-1, with 7 nucleotides matching TRBD2. The ends lost 0 bases at V and 1 base at J; junction bases unmatched: 3. The germline V gene has CDR1 MNHEY and CDR2 SMNVEV (reference sequence). This CDR3 has 16 residues. The CDR3 protein is CASSLSWGGSYNEQFF. As DNA, the CDR3 is TGTGCCAGCAGTTTATCGTGGGGGGGGTCCTACAATGAGCAGTTCTTC.

Only a few counts were recorded for this clonotype. The chain joins TRBV6-5 to TRBJ1-1, with 10 nucleotides matching TRBD1. Germline V gene sequence: CDR1 MNHEY, CDR2 SVGAGI. V lost 1 base and J lost 4; bases outside the gene matches: 0. This CDR3 is 14 amino acids long. For the CDR3, the DNA is TGTGCCAGCAGTTACTGGACAGGGGGCACTGAAGCTTTCTTT. It specifies CASSYWTGGTEAFF.

The chain recombines TRBV12-3 or TRBV12-4 with TRBJ1-2; 8 bases match TRBD1. The CDR3 has 15 residues. V lost 10 bases to trimming and J lost 8 bases; unmatched junction nucleotides: 18. The CDR3 sequence: CATAGQEAWVLGYTF. The CDR3, as DNA: TGTGCCACCGCGGGACAGGAGGCCTGGGTCTTGGGCTACACCTTC.

This clonotype showed up just a few times. The gene calls are TRBV3-1 and TRBJ2-2, with 11 bases aligning to TRBD2. CDR3 size: 16 residues. J gave up 6 bases and V 2 bases, and 5 bases lay outside the gene matches. Germline V gene sequence: CDR1 LGHDT, CDR2 YNNKEL (reference sequence). CDR3 bases: TGTGCCAGCAGCCAACTACTAGCGGGAGCTGCCGGGGAGCTGTTTTTT. Its translation is CASSQLLAGAAGELFF.